These 21 T cell receptor beta chains share one sample of origin, sequenced in a study of T cell changes during pregnancy in multiple sclerosis. Sequencing used immunoSEQ multiplex PCR; TCRdb keeps in-frame clones, though not all of them. The data show 40,000 to 50,000 clones, with around nine tenths seen just once and around 0.7% held by the top ten. The sequenced sample was CD4+ T cells from peripheral blood mononuclear cells, obtained before pregnancy. The receptor source for this set is a female donor with multiple sclerosis, enrolled in a pregnancy study.

In nucleotides, the CDR3 is TGTGCCTGGGCAAACAGGGCCATCACTGAAGCTTTCTTT. Translated, it gives CAWANRAITEAFF. V gene TRBV30 combines with J gene TRBJ1-1, with D possibly being TRBD1 (6 bases). The CDR3 is 13 residues long. Trimming pared 5 bases from V and 4 bases from J, leaving 14 bases between. Germline lookup yields CDR1 GTSNPN and CDR2 SVGIG (reference sequence).

The chain is built from TRBV5-4 and TRBJ1-5; TRBD1 aligns across 10 bases. CDR3 length: 18 residues. Germline-derived CDR1 and CDR2 are SGHNT and YYREEE (reference sequence). The J segment lost 3 bases and the V segment lost 2 bases, leaving 11 bases of the junction unmatched. The CDR3: CASSFEQRGTGANQPQHF. The CDR3 DNA is TGTGCCAGCAGCTTCGAACAGCGGGGGACAGGGGCCAATCAGCCCCAGCATTTT.

The V gene is TRBV11-2, the J gene TRBJ2-5, with 10 bases aligning to TRBD1. The length of the CDR3 is 16 residues. V shed 3 bases and J 2 bases; nucleotides not matched to a gene: 6. Germline-derived CDR1 and CDR2 are SGHAT and FQNNGV. CDR3 in amino acids: CASSFRPGQGQETQYF. As DNA, the CDR3 is TGTGCCAGCAGCTTCCGGCCGGGACAGGGGCAAGAGACCCAGTACTTC.

This chain uses TRBV9 with TRBJ2-2, with a weak D call TRBD1 (5 bases). Per germline, CDR1 SGDLS and CDR2 YYNGEE. With 0 bases removed from V and 6 bases from J, the gap between germline ends came to 12 bases. There are 15 residues in the CDR3. The CDR3 spells CASSVAGLVPGELFF. CDR3 DNA: TGTGCCAGCAGCGTAGCAGGGTTGGTCCCCGGGGAGCTGTTTTTT.

This sequence joins TRBV7-3 and TRBJ2-1, with 13 nucleotides matching TRBD2. Germline CDR1 is SGHTA and CDR2 is FQGTGA. This CDR3 has 15 amino acids. With 4 bases clipped from V and 7 bases from J, the junction kept 4 bases outside the gene matches. CDR3 in amino acids: CASSSGTSGANEQFF. The DNA for the CDR3 is TGTGCCAGCAGCTCCGGGACTAGCGGGGCTAATGAGCAGTTCTTC.

This chain uses TRBV11-2 with TRBJ1-2; D perhaps matches TRBD1 (6 bases). Trimming pared 5 bases from V and 8 bases from J, leaving 15 bases between. The germline CDR1 and CDR2 sequences are SGHAT and FQNNGV. This CDR3 is 13 amino acids long. This CDR3 reads CASSTGTKGGYTF. In DNA form, the CDR3 reads TGTGCCAGCAGCACCGGGACAAAAGGAGGCTACACCTTC.

J is TRBJ2-3 and V is TRBV7-3; perhaps TRBD2 as D (7 bases). V lost 5 bases, J lost 5 bases, and 14 bases lay in between. Germline CDR1 is SGHTA and CDR2 is FQGTGA. The CDR3 runs 14 residues. The CDR3 spells CASSTGGPKDTQYF. CDR3 in DNA: TGTGCCAGCAGCACCGGGGGGCCCAAAGATACGCAGTATTTT.

The gene calls are TRBV4-2 and TRBJ2-7; TRBD1 matches at 9 bases. The CDR3 sequence is 13 residues long. CDR1 and CDR2 from the germline V gene are LGHNA and YNFKEQ. V lost 8 bases and J lost 6; bases outside the gene matches: 8. The CDR3 is CASSRDRVTEQYF. CDR3 sequence (DNA): TGTGCCAGCTCCCGGGACAGGGTTACCGAGCAGTACTTC.

J is TRBJ1-1 and V is TRBV18; 9 nucleotides line up with TRBD1. Germline CDR1 KGHSH, CDR2 LQKENI. After removal of 3 bases from V and 6 bases from J, the junction contained 5 bases not matched to a gene. The CDR3 extends over 14 amino acids. The CDR3 sequence: CASSPLDRGPEAFF. The CDR3 coding sequence is TGTGCCAGCTCACCGCTGGACAGGGGCCCTGAAGCTTTCTTT.

The chain joins TRBV6-1 to TRBJ1-2; D is ambiguous. Trimming cost V 6 bases and J 4 bases, with 6 bases left between them. Germline CDR1 is MNHNS and CDR2 is SASEGT. This CDR3 is built from 11 residues. The CDR3 nucleotides read TGTGCCAGCAGAGCGTTCTATGGCTACACCTTC. It is translated as CASRAFYGYTF.

The rearrangement links TRBV6-6 to TRBJ2-7; tentatively, D is TRBD1 (5 bases). V dropped 5 bases and J dropped 0 bases, with 11 bases sitting between them. The CDR3 is 14 amino acids. The germline gives CDR1 MNHNY, CDR2 SVGAGI (reference sequence). DNA for the CDR3: TGTGCCAGCAGTCGGGTGGGGCCCTCCTACGAGCAGTACTTC. It is translated as CASSRVGPSYEQYF.

The rearrangement joins TRBV18 to TRBJ2-2; the match to TRBD2 covers 9 bases. The CDR3 is 16 amino acids. Germline values: CDR1 KGHSH, CDR2 LQKENI. Trimming removed 4 bases from V and 2 bases from J; junction bases left unmatched: 5. As DNA, the CDR3 is TGTGCCAGCTCACGTGCCGGGACTAGCAACACCGGGGAGCTGTTTTTT. This codes for CASSRAGTSNTGELFF.

J is TRBJ2-7 and V is TRBV2, with a possible D match to TRBD1 (5 bases). Trimming removed 5 bases at V and 3 bases at J, with 14 bases between. Germline V gene sequence: CDR1 SNHLY, CDR2 FYNNEI. The CDR3 sequence is 14 residues long. CDR3 residues: CASSYQGSNYEQYF. CDR3 DNA: TGTGCCAGCAGTTACCAGGGATCCAACTACGAGCAGTACTTC.

The chain links TRBV2 to TRBJ2-2; 8 bases are a match to TRBD2. The trim removed 2 bases at V and 6 bases at J, leaving 14 bases unmatched. This CDR3 is built from 18 residues. Per germline, CDR1 SNHLY and CDR2 FYNNEI. CDR3: CASSERRPRGGRPGELFF. In DNA, the CDR3 is TGTGCCAGCAGTGAACGCAGGCCACGGGGGGGCAGGCCCGGGGAGCTGTTTTTT.

The chain has TRBV6-1 and TRBJ1-1, with a weak D call TRBD1 (6 bases). Germline V gene sequence: CDR1 MNHNS, CDR2 SASEGT. The CDR3 extends over 13 amino acids. V lost 6 bases and J 8 bases, leaving 16 bases between the germline ends. CDR3: CASRGSGVAEAFF. The CDR3 DNA sequence: TGTGCCAGCAGGGGTTCAGGGGTTGCAGAAGCTTTCTTT.

The V and J genes are TRBV5-1 and TRBJ1-2; TRBD1 agrees at 7 bases. V gave up 2 bases and J gave up 2 bases; unmatched junction bases: 6. Germline CDR1 is SGHRS and CDR2 is YFSETQ. The CDR3 has 15 amino acids. In DNA form, the CDR3 reads TGCGCCAGCAGCTTAGGGACAGCTGCCAACTATGGCTACACCTTC. It translates to CASSLGTAANYGYTF. Drawing the rest from reference TRBV5-1 and TRBJ1-2, the complete variable domain is KAGVTQTPRYLIKTRGQQVTLSCSPISGHRSVSWYQQTPGQGLQFLFEYFSETQRNKGNFPGRFSGRQFSNSRSEMNVSTLELGDSALYLCASSLGTAANYGYTFGSGTRLTVV.

The chain uses TRBV10-1 and TRBJ2-5, with D unclear. Between the trimmed V and J ends, which lost 7 bases and 1 base, there was a span of 19 bases. CDR1 and CDR2 from the germline V gene are WNHNN and SYGVQD (reference sequence). The CDR3 sequence is 16 residues long. The CDR3 DNA reads as TGCGCCAGCACCGAGCGAGACCCTCATCCCCAAGAGACCCAGTACTTC. It yields the protein CASTERDPHPQETQYF.

This sequence joins TRBV10-3 and TRBJ1-1; no clear D. Between the trimmed V and J ends, which lost 6 bases and 10 bases, there was a span of 15 bases. Germline CDR1 ENHRY, CDR2 SYGVKD. CDR3 length equals 12 residues. The CDR3 coding sequence is TGTGCCATCAGAGCTGGTACCACCGGAGCTTTCTTT. Protein product: CAIRAGTTGAFF.

This clone was recorded only once. The chain combines TRBV27 with TRBJ2-1; perhaps TRBD2 as D (5 bases). This CDR3 has 15 amino acids. Germline-derived CDR1 and CDR2 are MNHEY and SMNVEV (reference sequence). The V end lost 6 bases, the J end lost 0 bases, and 12 bases lay between the germline ends. The CDR3 region is CASSRVRASYNEQFF. In DNA form, the CDR3 reads TGTGCCAGCAGCCGGGTGCGGGCCTCCTACAATGAGCAGTTCTTC.

The genes are TRBV6-5 and TRBJ2-1; a possible D gene is TRBD2 (6 bases). The CDR3 sequence is 15 residues long. V lost 4 bases and J 7 bases, leaving 17 bases between the germline ends. Germline V gene data show CDR1 as MNHEY and CDR2 as SVGAGI. The CDR3 nucleotides read TGTGCCAGCAGTTCGGAGGGTATCATTGTAAATGAGCAGTTCTTC. It encodes CASSSEGIIVNEQFF.

V and J are TRBV2 and TRBJ1-2; 8 bases align to TRBD1. The CDR3 is 14 residues long. V shed 5 bases and J 3 bases; nucleotides not matched to a gene: 5. Germline CDR1 SNHLY, CDR2 FYNNEI. The CDR3 DNA follows: TGTGCCAGCAGTTATCAGGGGGCGGACTATGGCTACACCTTC. Translation: CASSYQGADYGYTF.